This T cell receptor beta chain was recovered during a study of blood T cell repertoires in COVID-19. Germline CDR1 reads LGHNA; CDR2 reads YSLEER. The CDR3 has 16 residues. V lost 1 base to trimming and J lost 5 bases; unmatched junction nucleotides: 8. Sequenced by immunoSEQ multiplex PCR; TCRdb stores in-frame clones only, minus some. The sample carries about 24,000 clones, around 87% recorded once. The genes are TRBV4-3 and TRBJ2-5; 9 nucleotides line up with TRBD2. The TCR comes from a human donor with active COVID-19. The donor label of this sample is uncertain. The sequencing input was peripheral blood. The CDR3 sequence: CASSQVTAGGLETQYF. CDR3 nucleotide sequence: TGCGCCAGCAGCCAAGTAACAGCGGGAGGTTTGGAGACCCAGTACTTC.